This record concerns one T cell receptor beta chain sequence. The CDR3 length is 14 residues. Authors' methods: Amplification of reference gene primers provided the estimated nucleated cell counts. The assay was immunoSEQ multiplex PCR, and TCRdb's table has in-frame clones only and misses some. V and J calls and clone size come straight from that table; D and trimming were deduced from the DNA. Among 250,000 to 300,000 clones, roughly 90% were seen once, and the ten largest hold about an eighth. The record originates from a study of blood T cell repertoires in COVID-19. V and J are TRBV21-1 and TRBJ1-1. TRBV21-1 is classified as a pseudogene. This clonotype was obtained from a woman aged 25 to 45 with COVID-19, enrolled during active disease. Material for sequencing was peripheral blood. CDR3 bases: TGTGCCAGCAGCAATTCCCTGTTTAACACTGAAGCTTTCTTT. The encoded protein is CASSNSLFNTEAFF.